These T cell receptor beta chains were read from a single sample in a study of blood T cell repertoires in COVID-19. The data were produced by immunoSEQ multiplex PCR, yet TCRdb's version contains in-frame clones alone and is incomplete. The table lists 120,000 to 150,000 clones, more than 70% of them singletons, with more than 9% in the top ten. Sequencing was done on a sample of peripheral blood. The receptors stem from a man between 45 and 60 years old with active or convalescent COVID-19. CDR3s include the opening cysteine and the closing phenylalanine or tryptophan. A D gene is named only where the DNA matches it firmly. Rows give clone size only sometimes, using once, few, many, or a class for an expanded clone.

abundance: once; d_gene: TRBD1; j_gene: TRBJ1-6; v_gene: TRBV10-2; CDR3nt: TGCGCCAGCAGTGAGCCCGACAGGGGAAATTCACCCCTCCACTTT; CDR3aa: CASSEPDRGNSPLHF
abundance: .; d_gene: TRBD1; j_gene: TRBJ1-5; v_gene: TRBV27; CDR3nt: TGTGCCAGCAGTTTACGTCAGGGGGCGCTTGGCAATCAGCCCCAGCATTTT; CDR3aa: CASSLRQGALGNQPQHF
abundance: .; d_gene: TRBD1; j_gene: TRBJ2-7; v_gene: TRBV5-5; CDR3nt: TGTGCCAGCAGCTTGCCGGTTGGTTGGGACAGCTCCTACGAGCAGTACTTC; CDR3aa: CASSLPVGWDSSYEQYF
abundance: .; d_gene: .; j_gene: TRBJ2-7; v_gene: TRBV25-1; CDR3nt: TGTGCCAGCAGTGAAGTAGGCTTCTCCCAGGGCTACGAGCAGTACTTC; CDR3aa: CASSEVGFSQGYEQYF
abundance: once; d_gene: .; j_gene: TRBJ2-7; v_gene: TRBV6-5; CDR3nt: TGTGCCAGTCTACCCGGGGGGCGGCGGGGCTACGAGCAGTACTTC; CDR3aa: CASLPGGRRGYEQYF
abundance: .; d_gene: TRBD2; j_gene: TRBJ2-1; v_gene: TRBV5-8; CDR3nt: TGTGCCAGCAGCGCCCCTAGCGGGAGGGCCGGTGAGCAGTTCTTC; CDR3aa: CASSAPSGRAGEQFF
abundance: .; d_gene: .; j_gene: TRBJ2-3; v_gene: TRBV20-1; CDR3nt: TGCAGTGCAAGCCTAACGGATACGCAGTATTTT; CDR3aa: CSASLTDTQYF
abundance: .; d_gene: .; j_gene: TRBJ1-6; v_gene: TRBV18; CDR3nt: TGTGCCAGCTCACCAGAGCTCTTGAGGGGGAGCTCCTATAATTCACCCCTCCACTTT; CDR3aa: CASSPELLRGSSYNSPLHF
abundance: .; d_gene: .; j_gene: TRBJ1-4; v_gene: TRBV3-1/TRBV3-2; CDR3nt: TGTGCCAGCAGCCACAGTTCAGGGTCTAATGAAAAACTGTTTTTT; CDR3aa: CASSHSSGSNEKLFF
abundance: few; d_gene: TRBD2; j_gene: TRBJ2-1; v_gene: TRBV6-1; CDR3nt: TGTGCCAGCAGTGCCCAACCGGGGGGAGTTGGGCATGAGCAGTTCTTC; CDR3aa: CASSAQPGGVGHEQFF
abundance: .; d_gene: .; j_gene: TRBJ2-5; v_gene: TRBV18; CDR3nt: TGTGCCAGCTCACCAACCCCGATCGGGATCCAAGAGACCCAGTACTTC; CDR3aa: CASSPTPIGIQETQYF
abundance: once; d_gene: TRBD2; j_gene: TRBJ2-7; v_gene: TRBV5-4; CDR3nt: TGTGCCAGCAGCTTGTCGGCGGGAGGGCCTTCTAACGAGCAGTACTTC; CDR3aa: CASSLSAGGPSNEQYF
abundance: .; d_gene: TRBD1; j_gene: TRBJ2-7; v_gene: TRBV7-6; CDR3nt: TGTGCCAGCAGTCCCTCGGACAGGATCTACCCCTACGAGCAGTACTTC; CDR3aa: CASSPSDRIYPYEQYF
abundance: few; d_gene: .; j_gene: TRBJ2-7; v_gene: TRBV6-6; CDR3nt: TGTGCCAGCTCACCCCTAGCTCAGAGCTCCTACGAGCAGTACTTC; CDR3aa: CASSPLAQSSYEQYF
abundance: .; d_gene: .; j_gene: TRBJ2-4; v_gene: TRBV4-3; CDR3nt: TGCGCCAGCAGCCAAGGAGGGGGACCCAAAAACATTCAGTACTTC; CDR3aa: CASSQGGGPKNIQYF
abundance: .; d_gene: .; j_gene: TRBJ1-5; v_gene: TRBV28; CDR3nt: TGTGCCAGCAGTTTAACAGGGACCAATCAGCCCCAGCATTTT; CDR3aa: CASSLTGTNQPQHF
abundance: .; d_gene: .; j_gene: TRBJ1-4; v_gene: TRBV7-9; CDR3nt: TGTGCCAGCAGCTTAAAGGGTTTCGGGGGTCGGTCTAATGAAAAACTGTTTTTT; CDR3aa: CASSLKGFGGRSNEKLFF
abundance: .; d_gene: .; j_gene: TRBJ2-5; v_gene: TRBV24-1; CDR3nt: TGTGCCACCAGTGATATACAACGCGGGCCCCAGTACTTC; CDR3aa: CATSDIQRGPQYF
abundance: .; d_gene: TRBD2; j_gene: TRBJ2-5; v_gene: TRBV7-8; CDR3nt: TGTGCCAGCAGCTTAGCGCTGATAGCGGGAGTAGAGACCCAGTACTTC; CDR3aa: CASSLALIAGVETQYF
abundance: once; d_gene: .; j_gene: TRBJ1-1; v_gene: TRBV5-5; CDR3nt: TGTGCCAGCACGGTCGAGGGTGGGAACACTGAAGCTTTCTTT; CDR3aa: CASTVEGGNTEAFF
abundance: once; d_gene: .; j_gene: TRBJ2-3; v_gene: TRBV5-1; CDR3nt: TGCGCCAGCAGCTTGGGGTTTTCACTCCATAGCGGAGGAGGATCTAGCACAGATACGCAGTATTTT; CDR3aa: CASSLGFSLHSGGGSSTDTQYF
abundance: .; d_gene: TRBD2; j_gene: TRBJ2-7; v_gene: TRBV11-2; CDR3nt: TGTGCCAGCAGCTCAGGACTAGCGGTACCCGAGCAGTACTTC; CDR3aa: CASSSGLAVPEQYF
abundance: once; d_gene: .; j_gene: TRBJ1-4; v_gene: TRBV28; CDR3nt: TGTGCCAGCAGTTTAGGACAGACCCCGGCAAAACTGTTTTTT; CDR3aa: CASSLGQTPAKLFF